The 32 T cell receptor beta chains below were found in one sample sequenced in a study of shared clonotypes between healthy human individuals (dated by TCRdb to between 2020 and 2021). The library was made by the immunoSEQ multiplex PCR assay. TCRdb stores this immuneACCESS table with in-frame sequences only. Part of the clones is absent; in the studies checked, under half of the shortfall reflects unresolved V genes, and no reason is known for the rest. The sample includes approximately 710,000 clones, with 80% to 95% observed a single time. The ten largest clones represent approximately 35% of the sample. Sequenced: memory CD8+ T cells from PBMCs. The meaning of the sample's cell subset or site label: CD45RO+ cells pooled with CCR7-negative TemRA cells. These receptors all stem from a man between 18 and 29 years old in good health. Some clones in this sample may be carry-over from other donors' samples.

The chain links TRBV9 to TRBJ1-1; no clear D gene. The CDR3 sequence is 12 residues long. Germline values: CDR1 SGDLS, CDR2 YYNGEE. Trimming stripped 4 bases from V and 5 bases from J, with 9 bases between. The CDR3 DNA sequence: TGTGCCAGCAGCAACAGAGAAACTGAAGCTTTCTTT. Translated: CASSNRETEAFF.

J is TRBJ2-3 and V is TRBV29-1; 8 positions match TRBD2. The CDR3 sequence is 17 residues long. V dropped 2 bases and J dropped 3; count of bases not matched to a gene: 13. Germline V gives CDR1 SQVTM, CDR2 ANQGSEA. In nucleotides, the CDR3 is TGCAGCGTTGAATCCGGGGGGGGAGAGGTTAAGACAGATACGCAGTATTTT. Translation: CSVESGGGEVKTDTQYF.

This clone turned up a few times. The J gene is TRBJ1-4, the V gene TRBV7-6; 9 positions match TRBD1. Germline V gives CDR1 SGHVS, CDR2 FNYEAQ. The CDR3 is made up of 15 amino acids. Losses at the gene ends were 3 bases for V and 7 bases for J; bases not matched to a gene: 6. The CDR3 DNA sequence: TGTGCCAGCAGCTTGGGACAGGGAGGGGCTGAAAAACTGTTTTTT. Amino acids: CASSLGQGGAEKLFF.

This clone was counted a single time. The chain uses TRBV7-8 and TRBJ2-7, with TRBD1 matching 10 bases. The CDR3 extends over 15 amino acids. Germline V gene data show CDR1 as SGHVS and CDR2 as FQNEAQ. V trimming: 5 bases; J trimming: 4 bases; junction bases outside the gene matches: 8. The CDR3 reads CASSQGQGGSYEQYF. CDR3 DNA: TGTGCCAGCAGCCAAGGACAGGGGGGATCATACGAGCAGTACTTC.

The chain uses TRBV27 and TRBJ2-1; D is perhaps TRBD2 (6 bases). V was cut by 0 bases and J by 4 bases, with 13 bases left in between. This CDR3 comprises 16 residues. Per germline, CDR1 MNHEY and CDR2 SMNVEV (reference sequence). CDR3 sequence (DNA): TGTGCCAGCAGTTTATCGGGGGGAGGCGCGTACAATGAGCAGTTCTTC. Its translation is CASSLSGGGAYNEQFF.

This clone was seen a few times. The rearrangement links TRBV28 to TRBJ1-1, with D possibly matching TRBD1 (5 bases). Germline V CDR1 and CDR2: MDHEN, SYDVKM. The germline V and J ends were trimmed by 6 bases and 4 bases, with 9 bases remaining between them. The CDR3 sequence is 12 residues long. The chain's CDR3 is CASSREFTEAFF. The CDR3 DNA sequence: TGTGCCAGCAGCAGGGAATTCACTGAAGCTTTCTTT.

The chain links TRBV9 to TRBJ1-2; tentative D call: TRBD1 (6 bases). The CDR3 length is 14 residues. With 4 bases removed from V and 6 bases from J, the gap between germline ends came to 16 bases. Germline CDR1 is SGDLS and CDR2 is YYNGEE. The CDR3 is CASSPGDSRDGYTF. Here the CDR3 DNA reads TGTGCCAGCAGCCCAGGGGACTCTCGGGATGGCTACACCTTC.

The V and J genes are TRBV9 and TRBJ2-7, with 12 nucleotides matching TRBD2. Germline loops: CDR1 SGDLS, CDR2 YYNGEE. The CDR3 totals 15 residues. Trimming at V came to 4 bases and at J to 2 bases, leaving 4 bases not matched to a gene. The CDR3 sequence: CASSIGLAGTYEQYF. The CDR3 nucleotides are TGTGCCAGCAGCATCGGACTAGCGGGGACCTACGAGCAGTACTTC.

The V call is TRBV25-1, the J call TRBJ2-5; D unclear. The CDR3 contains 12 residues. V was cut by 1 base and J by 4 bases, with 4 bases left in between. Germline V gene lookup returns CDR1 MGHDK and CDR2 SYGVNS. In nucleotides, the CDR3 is TGTGCCAGCAGTGAATTCAGAGAGACCCAGTACTTC. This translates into CASSEFRETQYF. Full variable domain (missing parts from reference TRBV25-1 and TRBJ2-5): EADIYQTPRYLVIGTGKKITLECSQTMGHDKMYWYQQDPGMELHLIHYSYGVNSTEKGDLSSESTVSRIRTEHFPLTLESARPSHTSQYLCASSEFRETQYFGPGTRLLVL.

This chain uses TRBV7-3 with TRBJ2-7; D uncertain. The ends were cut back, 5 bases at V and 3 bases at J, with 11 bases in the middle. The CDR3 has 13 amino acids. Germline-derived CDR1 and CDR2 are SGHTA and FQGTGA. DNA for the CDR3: TGTGCCAGCAGCCCGGGCCAAGGCTACGAGCAGTACTTC. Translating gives CASSPGQGYEQYF. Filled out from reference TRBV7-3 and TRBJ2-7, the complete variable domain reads GAGVSQTPSNKVTEKGKYVELRCDPISGHTALYWYRQSLGQGPEFLIYFQGTGAADDSGLPNDRFFAVRPEGSVSTLKIQRTERGDSAVYLCASSPGQGYEQYFGPGTRLTVT.

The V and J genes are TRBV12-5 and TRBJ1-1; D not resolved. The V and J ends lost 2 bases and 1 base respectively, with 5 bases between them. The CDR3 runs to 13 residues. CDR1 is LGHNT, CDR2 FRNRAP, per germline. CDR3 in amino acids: CASGLPGNTEAFF. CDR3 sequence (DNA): TGTGCTAGTGGTTTGCCGGGGAACACTGAAGCTTTCTTT.

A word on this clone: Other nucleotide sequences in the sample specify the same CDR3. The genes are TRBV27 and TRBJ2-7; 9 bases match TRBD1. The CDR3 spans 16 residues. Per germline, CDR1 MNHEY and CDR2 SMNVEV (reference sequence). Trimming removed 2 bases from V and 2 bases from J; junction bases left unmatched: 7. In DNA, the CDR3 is TGTGCCAGCAGTTTACTGCTTGGGACAGGGCCCTACGAGCAGTACTTC. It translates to CASSLLLGTGPYEQYF.

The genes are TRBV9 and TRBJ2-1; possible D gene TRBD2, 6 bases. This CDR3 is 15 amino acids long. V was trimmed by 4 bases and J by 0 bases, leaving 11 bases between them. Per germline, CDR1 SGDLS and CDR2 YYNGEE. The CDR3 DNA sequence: TGTGCCAGCAGCCCCCAGCGGGTCTCCTACAATGAGCAGTTCTTC. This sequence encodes CASSPQRVSYNEQFF.

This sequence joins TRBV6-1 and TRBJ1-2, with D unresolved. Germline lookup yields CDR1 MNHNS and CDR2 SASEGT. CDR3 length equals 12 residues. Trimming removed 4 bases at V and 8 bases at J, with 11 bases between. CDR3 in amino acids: CASSAGREGYTF. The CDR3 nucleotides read TGTGCCAGCAGTGCGGGGAGGGAGGGCTACACCTTC.

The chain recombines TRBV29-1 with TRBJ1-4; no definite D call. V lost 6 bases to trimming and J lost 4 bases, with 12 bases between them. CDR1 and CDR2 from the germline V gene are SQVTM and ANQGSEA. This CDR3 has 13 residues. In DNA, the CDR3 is TGCAGCGTCCGGCCGGATAGTAATGAAAAACTGTTTTTT. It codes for CSVRPDSNEKLFF.

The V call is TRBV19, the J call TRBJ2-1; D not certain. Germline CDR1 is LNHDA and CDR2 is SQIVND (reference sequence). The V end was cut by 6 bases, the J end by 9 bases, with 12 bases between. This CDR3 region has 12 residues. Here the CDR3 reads CASSRIDSEQFF. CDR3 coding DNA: TGTGCCAGTAGCCGAATAGACTCTGAGCAGTTCTTC.

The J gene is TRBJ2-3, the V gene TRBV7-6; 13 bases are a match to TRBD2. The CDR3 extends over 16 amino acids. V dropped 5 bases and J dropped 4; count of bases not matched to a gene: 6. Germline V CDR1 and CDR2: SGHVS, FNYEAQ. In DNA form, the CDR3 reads TGTGCCAGCAGCCCGGGACTAGCGGGATCCCCAGATACGCAGTATTTT. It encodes CASSPGLAGSPDTQYF.

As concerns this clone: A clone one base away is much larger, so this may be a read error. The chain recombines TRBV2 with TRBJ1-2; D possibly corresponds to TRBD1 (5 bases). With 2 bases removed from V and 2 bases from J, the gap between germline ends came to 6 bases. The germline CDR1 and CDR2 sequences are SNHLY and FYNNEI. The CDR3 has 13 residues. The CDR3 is CASSEWGNYGYTF. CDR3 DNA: TGTGCCAGCAGTGAATGGGGGAACTATGGCTACACCTTC. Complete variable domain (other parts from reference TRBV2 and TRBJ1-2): EPEVTQTPSHQVTQMGQEVILRCVPISNHLYFYWYRQILGQKVEFLVSFYNNEISEKSEIFDDQFSVERPDGSNFTLKIRSTKLEDSAMYFCASSEWGNYGYTFGSGTRLTVV.

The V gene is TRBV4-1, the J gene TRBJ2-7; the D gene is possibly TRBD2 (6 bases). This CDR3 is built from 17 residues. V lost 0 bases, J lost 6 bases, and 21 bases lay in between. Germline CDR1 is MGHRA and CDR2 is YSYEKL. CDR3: CASSQDSSTGAVLEQYF. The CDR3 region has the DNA TGCGCCAGCAGCCAAGATTCATCGACGGGAGCGGTCCTCGAGCAGTACTTC.

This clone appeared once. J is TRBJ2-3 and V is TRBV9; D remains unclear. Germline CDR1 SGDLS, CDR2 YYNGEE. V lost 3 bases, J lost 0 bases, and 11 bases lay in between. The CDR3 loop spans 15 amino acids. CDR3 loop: CASSAELSSTDTQYF. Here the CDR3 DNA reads TGTGCCAGCAGCGCGGAGTTGTCTAGCACAGATACGCAGTATTTT.

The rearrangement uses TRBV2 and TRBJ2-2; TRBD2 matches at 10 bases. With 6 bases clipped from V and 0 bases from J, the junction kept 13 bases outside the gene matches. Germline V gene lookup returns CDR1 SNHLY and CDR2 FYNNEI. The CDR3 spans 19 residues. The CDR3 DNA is TGTGCCAGCAGCGGTAGGCGAGGACTAGCGGAAGCGAACACCGGGGAGCTGTTTTTT. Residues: CASSGRRGLAEANTGELFF.

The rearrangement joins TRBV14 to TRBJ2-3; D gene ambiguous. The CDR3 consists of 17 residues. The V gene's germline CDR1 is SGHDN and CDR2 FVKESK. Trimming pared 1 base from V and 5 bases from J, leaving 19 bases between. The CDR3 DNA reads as TGTGCCAGCAGCCAAGTCGAACCGGTACTGGTCAGAGATACGCAGTATTTT. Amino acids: CASSQVEPVLVRDTQYF.

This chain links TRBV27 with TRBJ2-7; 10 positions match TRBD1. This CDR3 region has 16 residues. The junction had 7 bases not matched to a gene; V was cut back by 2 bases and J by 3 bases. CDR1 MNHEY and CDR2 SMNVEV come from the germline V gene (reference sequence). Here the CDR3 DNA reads TGTGCCAGCAGTTTAGCCCAAGGGACAGGGGTCTACGAGCAGTACTTC. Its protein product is CASSLAQGTGVYEQYF.

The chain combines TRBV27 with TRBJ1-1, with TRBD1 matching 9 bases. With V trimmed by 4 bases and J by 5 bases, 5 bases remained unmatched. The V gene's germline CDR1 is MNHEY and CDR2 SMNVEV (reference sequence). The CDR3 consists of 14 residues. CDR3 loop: CASSWGTGRTEAFF. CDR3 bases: TGTGCCAGCAGTTGGGGGACAGGGAGGACTGAAGCTTTCTTT.

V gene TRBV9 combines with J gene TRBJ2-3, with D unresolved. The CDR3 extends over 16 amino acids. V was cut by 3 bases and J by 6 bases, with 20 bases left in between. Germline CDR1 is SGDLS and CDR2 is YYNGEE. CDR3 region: CASSGMYGGGRDTQYF. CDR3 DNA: TGTGCCAGCAGCGGGATGTATGGCGGTGGAAGGGATACGCAGTATTTT. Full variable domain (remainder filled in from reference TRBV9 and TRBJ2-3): DSGVTQTPKHLITATGQRVTLRCSPRSGDLSVYWYQQSLDQGLQFLIQYYNGEERAKGNILERFSAQQFPDLHSELNLSSLELGDSALYFCASSGMYGGGRDTQYFGPGTRLTVL.

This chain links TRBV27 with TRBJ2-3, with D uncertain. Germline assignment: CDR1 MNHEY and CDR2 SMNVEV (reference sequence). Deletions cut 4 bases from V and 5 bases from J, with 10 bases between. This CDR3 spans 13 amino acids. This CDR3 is CASSSLGIDTQYF. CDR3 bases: TGTGCCAGCAGTTCTTTAGGGATAGATACGCAGTATTTT.

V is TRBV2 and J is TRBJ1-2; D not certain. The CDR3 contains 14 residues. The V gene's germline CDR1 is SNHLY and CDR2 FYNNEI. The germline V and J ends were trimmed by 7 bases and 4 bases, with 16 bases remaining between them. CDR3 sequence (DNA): TGTGCCAGCATTTCGCCGGAAGCACGCTATGGCTACACCTTC. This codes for CASISPEARYGYTF.

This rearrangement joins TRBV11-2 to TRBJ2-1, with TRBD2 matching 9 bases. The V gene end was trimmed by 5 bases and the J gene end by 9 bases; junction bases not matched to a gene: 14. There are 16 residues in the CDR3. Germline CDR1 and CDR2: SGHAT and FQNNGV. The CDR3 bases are TGTGCCAGCAGCCCCTCCTCTAGAGCGGGAGGATCTGAGCAGTTCTTC. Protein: CASSPSSRAGGSEQFF.

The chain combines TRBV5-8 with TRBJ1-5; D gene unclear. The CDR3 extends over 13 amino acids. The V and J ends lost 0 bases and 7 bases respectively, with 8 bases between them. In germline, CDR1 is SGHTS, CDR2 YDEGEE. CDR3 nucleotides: TGTGCCAGCAGCTTGGTTAGGAGGCAGCCCCAGCATTTT. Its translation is CASSLVRRQPQHF.

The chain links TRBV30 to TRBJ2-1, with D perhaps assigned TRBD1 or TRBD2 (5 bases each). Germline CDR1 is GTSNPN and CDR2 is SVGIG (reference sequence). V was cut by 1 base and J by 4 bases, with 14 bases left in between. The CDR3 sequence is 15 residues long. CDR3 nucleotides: TGTGCCTGGAGTGGGGGGTTCGCTAATTACAATGAGCAGTTCTTC. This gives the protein CAWSGGFANYNEQFF.

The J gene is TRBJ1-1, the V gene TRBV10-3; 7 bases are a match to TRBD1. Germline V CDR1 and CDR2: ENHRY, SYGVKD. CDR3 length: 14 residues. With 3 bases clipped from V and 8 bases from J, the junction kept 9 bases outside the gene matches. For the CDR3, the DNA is TGTGCCATCAGTGATACAGGGGAACCAACCGAAGCTTTCTTT. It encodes CAISDTGEPTEAFF.

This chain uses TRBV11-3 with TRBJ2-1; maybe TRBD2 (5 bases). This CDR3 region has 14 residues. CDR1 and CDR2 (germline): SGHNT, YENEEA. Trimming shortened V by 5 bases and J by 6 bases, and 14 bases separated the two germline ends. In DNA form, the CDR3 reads TGTGCCAGCAGCCACGTTCGGGCGGGCAATGAGCAGTTCTTC. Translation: CASSHVRAGNEQFF.